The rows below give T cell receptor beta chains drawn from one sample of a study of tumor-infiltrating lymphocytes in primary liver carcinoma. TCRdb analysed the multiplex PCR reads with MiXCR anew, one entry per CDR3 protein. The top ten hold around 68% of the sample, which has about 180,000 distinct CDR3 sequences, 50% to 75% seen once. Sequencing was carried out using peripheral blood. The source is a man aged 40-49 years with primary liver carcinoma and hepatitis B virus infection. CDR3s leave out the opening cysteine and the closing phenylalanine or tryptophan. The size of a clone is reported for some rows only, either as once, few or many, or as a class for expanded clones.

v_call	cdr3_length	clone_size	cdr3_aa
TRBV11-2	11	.	TSSRDSGTGAF
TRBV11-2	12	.	ATSLRELNSPLD
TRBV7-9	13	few	ASSLMGTSVNEQF
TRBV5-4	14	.	ASSLGASGSYNKQF
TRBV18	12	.	ASSPSREQVEAF
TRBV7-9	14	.	ASSRPGTGTTGELF
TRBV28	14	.	ASSPTLGLQMDTQY
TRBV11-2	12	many	ASSLGAGGGEQF
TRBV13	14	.	ASSLGGGNYNSPLH
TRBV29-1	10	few	SVATGNQPQH
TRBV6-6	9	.	GSSWVDTQY
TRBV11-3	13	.	ASSHAAGQGYEQY
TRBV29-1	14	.	SVEDIGLAAPGEQF
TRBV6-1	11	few	ATREDPGTEAF
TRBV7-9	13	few	ASSLILAGNNEQF
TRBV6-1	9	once	ASSGRNIQN
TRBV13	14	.	ASSIWDRGRRSPLH
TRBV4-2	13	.	ASSPTGGNTGELF
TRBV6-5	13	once	ASSYEQGGNSPLH
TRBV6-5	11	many	ASSHLGPGELF
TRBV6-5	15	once	ASSYSRDPCRPDTQY
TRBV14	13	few	ASSQGTRNRGELF
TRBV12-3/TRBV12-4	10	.	ARSLSPKKQF
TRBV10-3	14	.	AISDVTGGSTDMQY
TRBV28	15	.	ASSLVIAGVVAGELF
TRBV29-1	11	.	SFPDRGTDTQY
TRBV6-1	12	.	ASSEAQDPGELF
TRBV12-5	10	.	ASGLDLYEQY
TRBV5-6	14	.	ASSLGLAGFNYEQY
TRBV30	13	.	AWSVLVRNTDTQY
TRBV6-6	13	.	ASSSPPNSGNTIY
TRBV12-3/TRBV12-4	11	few	ASGLPTGSDYT
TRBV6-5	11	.	ASSYSSHYEQY
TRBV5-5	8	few	ASGDIEAF
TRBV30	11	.	AWRLAGASEQY
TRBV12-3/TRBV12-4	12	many	ASSPGQGPYEQY
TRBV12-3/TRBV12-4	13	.	ASSLGTSGTGAQY
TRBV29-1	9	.	SVGAGGGLF
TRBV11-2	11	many	ASSQASSYEQY
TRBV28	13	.	ASSRGGARSGEQY
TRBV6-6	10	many	ASSRRAAGYT
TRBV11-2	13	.	ASGATLAAGGELF